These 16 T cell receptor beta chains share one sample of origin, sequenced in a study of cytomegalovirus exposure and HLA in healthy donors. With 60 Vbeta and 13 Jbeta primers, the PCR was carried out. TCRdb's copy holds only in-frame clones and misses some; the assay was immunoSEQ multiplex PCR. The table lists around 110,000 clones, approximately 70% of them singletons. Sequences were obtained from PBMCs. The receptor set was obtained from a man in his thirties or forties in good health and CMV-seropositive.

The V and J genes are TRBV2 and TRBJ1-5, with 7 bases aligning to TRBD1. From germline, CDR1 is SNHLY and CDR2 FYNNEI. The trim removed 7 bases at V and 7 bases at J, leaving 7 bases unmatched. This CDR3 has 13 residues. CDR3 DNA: TGTGCCAGCAACCAGGGACAGCCCCAGCCCCAGCATTTT. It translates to CASNQGQPQPQHF.

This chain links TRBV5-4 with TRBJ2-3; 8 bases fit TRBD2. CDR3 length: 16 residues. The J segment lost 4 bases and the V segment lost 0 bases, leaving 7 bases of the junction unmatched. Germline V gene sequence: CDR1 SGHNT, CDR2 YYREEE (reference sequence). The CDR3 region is CASSLEGTRLADTQYF. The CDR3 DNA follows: TGTGCCAGCAGCTTGGAGGGGACTAGATTAGCAGATACGCAGTATTTT.

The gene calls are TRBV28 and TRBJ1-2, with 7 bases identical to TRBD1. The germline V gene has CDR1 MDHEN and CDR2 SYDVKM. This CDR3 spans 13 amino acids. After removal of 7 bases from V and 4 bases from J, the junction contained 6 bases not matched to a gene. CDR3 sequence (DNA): TGTGCCAGCACCCAGGGACAGTTCTATGGCTACACCTTC. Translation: CASTQGQFYGYTF.

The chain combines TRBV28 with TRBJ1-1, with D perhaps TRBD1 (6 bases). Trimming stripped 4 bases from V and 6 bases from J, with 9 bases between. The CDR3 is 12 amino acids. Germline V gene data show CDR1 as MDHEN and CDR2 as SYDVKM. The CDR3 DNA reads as TGTGCCAGCAGTTCATACAGGGCTGAAGCTTTCTTT. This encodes CASSSYRAEAFF.

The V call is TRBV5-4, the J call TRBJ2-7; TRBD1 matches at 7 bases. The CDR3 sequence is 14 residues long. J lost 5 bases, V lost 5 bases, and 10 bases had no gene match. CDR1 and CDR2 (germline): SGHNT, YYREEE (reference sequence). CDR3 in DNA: TGTGCCAGCAGACCTGCAGACAGGGTCCACGAGCAGTACTTC. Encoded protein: CASRPADRVHEQYF. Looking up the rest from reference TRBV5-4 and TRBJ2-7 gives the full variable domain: ETGVTQSPTHLIKTRGQQVTLRCSSQSGHNTVSWYQQALGQGPQFIFQYYREEENGRGNFPPRFSGLQFPNYSSELNVNALELDDSALYLCASRPADRVHEQYFGPGTRLTVT.

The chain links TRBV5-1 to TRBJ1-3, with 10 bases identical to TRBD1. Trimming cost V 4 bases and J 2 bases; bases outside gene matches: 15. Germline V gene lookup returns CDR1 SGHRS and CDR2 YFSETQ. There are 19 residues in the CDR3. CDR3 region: CASSPIPRDRGGTGNTIYF. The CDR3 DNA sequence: TGCGCCAGCAGCCCCATCCCCCGGGACAGGGGAGGAACTGGAAACACCATATATTTT.

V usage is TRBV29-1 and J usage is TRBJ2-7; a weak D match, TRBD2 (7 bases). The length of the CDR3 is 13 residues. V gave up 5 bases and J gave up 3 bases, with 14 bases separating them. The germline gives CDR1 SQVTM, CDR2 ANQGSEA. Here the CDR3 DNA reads TGCAGCGTTCACGGGGGGCCGAACTACGAGCAGTACTTC. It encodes CSVHGGPNYEQYF.

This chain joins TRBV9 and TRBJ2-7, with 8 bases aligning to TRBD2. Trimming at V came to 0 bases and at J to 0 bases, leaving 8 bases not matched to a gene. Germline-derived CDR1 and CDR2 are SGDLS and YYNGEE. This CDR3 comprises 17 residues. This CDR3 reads CASSVEPGGASSYEQYF. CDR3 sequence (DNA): TGTGCCAGCAGCGTAGAACCCGGGGGGGCGAGCTCCTACGAGCAGTACTTC.

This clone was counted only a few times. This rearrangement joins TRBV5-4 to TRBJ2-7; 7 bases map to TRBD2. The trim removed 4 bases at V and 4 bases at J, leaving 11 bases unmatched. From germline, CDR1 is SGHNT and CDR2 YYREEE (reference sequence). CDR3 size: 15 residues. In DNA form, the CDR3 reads TGTGCCAGCAGCCAAAACCCCGGGACTATATACGAGCAGTACTTC. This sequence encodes CASSQNPGTIYEQYF.

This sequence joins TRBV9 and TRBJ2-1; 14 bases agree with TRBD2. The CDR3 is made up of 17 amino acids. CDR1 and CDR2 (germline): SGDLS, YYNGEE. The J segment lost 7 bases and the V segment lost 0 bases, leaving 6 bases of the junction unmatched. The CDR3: CASSVGLAGGPDNEQFF. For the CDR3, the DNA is TGTGCCAGCAGCGTAGGACTAGCGGGAGGGCCTGATAATGAGCAGTTCTTC.

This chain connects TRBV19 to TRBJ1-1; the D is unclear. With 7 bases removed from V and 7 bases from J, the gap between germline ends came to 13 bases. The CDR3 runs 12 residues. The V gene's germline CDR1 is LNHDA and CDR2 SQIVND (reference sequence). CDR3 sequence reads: CASNKAGLEAFF. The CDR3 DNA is TGTGCCAGTAATAAGGCAGGCCTTGAAGCTTTCTTT.

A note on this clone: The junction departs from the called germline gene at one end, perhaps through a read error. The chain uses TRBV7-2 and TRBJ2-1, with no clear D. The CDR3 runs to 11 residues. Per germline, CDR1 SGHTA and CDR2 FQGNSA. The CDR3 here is CASSLGARKIF. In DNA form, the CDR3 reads TGTGCCAGCAGCTTAGGGGCGCGTAAGATCTTC.

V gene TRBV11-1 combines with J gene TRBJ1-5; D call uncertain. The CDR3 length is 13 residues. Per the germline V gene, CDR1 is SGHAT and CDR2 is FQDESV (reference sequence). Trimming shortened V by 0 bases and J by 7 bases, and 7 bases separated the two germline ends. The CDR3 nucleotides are TGTGCCAGCAGCTTAGCGAGCGAGCAGCCCCAGCATTTT. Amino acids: CASSLASEQPQHF.

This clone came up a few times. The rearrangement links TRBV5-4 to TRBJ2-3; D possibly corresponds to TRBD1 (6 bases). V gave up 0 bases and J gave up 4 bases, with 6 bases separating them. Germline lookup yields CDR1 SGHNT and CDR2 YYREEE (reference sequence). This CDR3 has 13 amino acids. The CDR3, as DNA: TGTGCCAGCAGCTTGGGGGGGCCAGATACGCAGTATTTT. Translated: CASSLGGPDTQYF.

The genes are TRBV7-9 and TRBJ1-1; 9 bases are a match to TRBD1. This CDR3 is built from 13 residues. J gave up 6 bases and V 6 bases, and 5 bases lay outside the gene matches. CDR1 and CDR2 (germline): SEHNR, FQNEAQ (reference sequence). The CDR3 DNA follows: TGTGCCAGCAGTCCTGGACAGGGGTCTGAAGCTTTCTTT. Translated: CASSPGQGSEAFF. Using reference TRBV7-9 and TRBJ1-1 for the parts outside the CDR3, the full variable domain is DTGVSQNPRHKITKRGQNVTFRCDPISEHNRLYWYRQTLGQGPEFLTYFQNEAQLEKSRLLSDRFSAERPKGSFSTLEIQRTEQGDSAMYLCASSPGQGSEAFFGQGTRLTVV.

The DNA for the CDR3 is TGTGCCAGCAGCGTAGCCGGGACAGATAATTCACCCCTCCACTTT. It encodes CASSVAGTDNSPLHF. V usage is TRBV9 and J usage is TRBJ1-6; 7 positions agree with TRBD1. From germline, CDR1 is SGDLS and CDR2 YYNGEE. The CDR3 is made up of 15 amino acids. The junction had 2 bases not matched to a gene; V was cut back by 0 bases and J by 5 bases.